These 8 T cell receptor beta chains originate from one sample sequenced in a study of PD-1 blockade in classical Hodgkin lymphoma. After autologous stem cell transplantation all patients relapsed, and prior brentuximab vedotin exposure differed between cohorts. Profiling relied on immunoSEQ multiplex PCR, and the TCRdb table lists in-frame clones only, not all of them. The data contain about 25,000 clones, about 70% of them singletons. Sequencing was performed on peripheral blood mononuclear cells (PBMCs), taken at baseline. These receptors originate from a human donor with classical Hodgkin lymphoma.

In its sample, this clone was seen a few times. This chain joins TRBV27 and TRBJ2-6; perhaps TRBD1 as D (6 bases). The germline V and J ends were trimmed by 5 bases and 1 base, with 12 bases remaining between them. The CDR3 covers 16 residues. Per the germline V gene, CDR1 is MNHEY and CDR2 is SMNVEV (reference sequence). The CDR3: CASSALTGSGANVLTF. The DNA of the CDR3 is TGTGCCAGCAGTGCCTTGACAGGATCTGGGGCCAACGTCCTGACTTTC.

The chain has TRBV28 and TRBJ2-3; possibly TRBD2 for D (5 bases). V lost 8 bases, J lost 3 bases, and 21 bases lay in between. The CDR3 runs to 16 residues. Germline V gene lookup returns CDR1 MDHEN and CDR2 SYDVKM. CDR3 sequence (DNA): TGTGCCAGCGTCGGCCCCGGGTTAGCGTGGACAGATACGCAGTATTTT. This codes for CASVGPGLAWTDTQYF.

This clone was recorded a few times. The chain couples TRBV5-1 to TRBJ2-5; 8 nucleotides match TRBD2. CDR3 length: 16 residues. Germline trimming cut 1 base from V and 3 bases from J; bases unmatched to any gene: 8. Germline loops: CDR1 SGHRS, CDR2 YFSETQ. The CDR3 loop is CASSLIYGGAEETQYF. The DNA for the CDR3 is TGCGCCAGCAGCTTGATTTACGGGGGGGCCGAAGAGACCCAGTACTTC.

The chain has TRBV4-3 and TRBJ2-5, with TRBD2 identical over 7 bases. Germline V gives CDR1 LGHNA, CDR2 YSLEER. The V and J ends lost 1 base and 4 bases, in that order; junction bases with no gene match: 6. This CDR3 is built from 15 residues. DNA for the CDR3: TGCGCCAGCAGCCAAGTTTGGGCTAGCGGAGAGACCCAGTACTTC. Translating gives CASSQVWASGETQYF.

The table lists this clone with a count of one. The chain joins TRBV28 to TRBJ2-2; TRBD1 aligns across 7 bases. Germline lookup yields CDR1 MDHEN and CDR2 SYDVKM. J gave up 3 bases and V 8 bases, and 6 bases lay outside the gene matches. The length of the CDR3 is 14 residues. CDR3 amino acids: CASRSGTDTGELFF. The CDR3 nucleotides are TGTGCCAGCCGTTCCGGGACAGACACCGGGGAGCTGTTTTTT. Drawing the rest from reference TRBV28 and TRBJ2-2, the complete variable domain is DVKVTQSSRYLVKRTGEKVFLECVQDMDHENMFWYRQDPGLGLRLIYFSYDVKMKEKGDIPEGYSVSREKKERFSLILESASTNQTSMYLCASRSGTDTGELFFGEGSRLTVL.

The J gene is TRBJ2-7, the V gene TRBV10-1; D tentatively reads TRBD1 or TRBD2 (7 bases each). Trimming took 3 bases from V and 2 from J, leaving 14 bases between them. Germline-derived CDR1 and CDR2 are WNHNN and SYGVQD (reference sequence). This CDR3 is 15 amino acids long. The CDR3 nucleotides are TGCGCCAGCAGTGAAGGTCAGGGGGGGCCCTACGAGCAGTACTTC. This translates into CASSEGQGGPYEQYF.

The V call is TRBV5-1, the J call TRBJ1-2; D might be TRBD1 (6 bases). CDR1 and CDR2 from the germline V gene are SGHRS and YFSETQ. V was clipped by 3 bases and J by 0 bases, with 21 bases between them. This CDR3 contains 18 residues. The CDR3 spells CASSSGRGYDNTNYGYTF. The CDR3 nucleotides are TGCGCCAGCAGCTCAGGCAGGGGTTACGACAATACTAACTATGGCTACACCTTC.

The V and J genes are TRBV7-3 and TRBJ2-1; D is undetermined. Trimming left V 5 bases short and J 5 bases short, with 10 bases between. Germline-derived CDR1 and CDR2 are SGHTA and FQGTGA. CDR3 length equals 13 residues. CDR3 in amino acids: CASSPSLNNEQFF. CDR3 nucleotide sequence: TGTGCCAGCAGCCCGTCGTTGAACAATGAGCAGTTCTTC.